The clone carrying this TCR beta chain was seen just once. This sample is part of a study of blood T cell repertoires in COVID-19. Overall study context: The origin of the acute and convalescent COVID-19 samples was the United States, Italy and Spain.

The study drew participants aged about 18 to 89 years from fewer than 30 US areas. Allocation to cohorts depended on clinical history reported by the participants. Before being deemed recovered, Cohort 3 donors had two negative PCRs, clearance, or symptom resolution. Sequenced by immunoSEQ multiplex PCR; TCRdb stores in-frame clones only, minus some. The sample has around 300,000 clones; 85% are singletons. The trim removed 7 bases at V and 1 base at J, leaving 6 bases unmatched. This CDR3 has 14 residues. Per germline, CDR1 MNHEY and CDR2 SVGAGI. The clonotype was recovered from a woman aged 45-59 years who had recovered from COVID-19. The genes are TRBV6-5 and TRBJ1-1, with 7 bases fitting TRBD1. The material sequenced was PBMCs or T cells enriched from blood (not recorded which). The chain's CDR3 is CASTTDRANTEAFF. CDR3 sequence (DNA): TGTGCCAGCACCACTGACAGGGCGAACACTGAAGCTTTCTTT.